This T cell receptor (beta chain) originates from a study of shared clonotypes between healthy human individuals. About the study: CD4 naive cells filled three plates per donor, CD4 memory three, CD8 naive two and CD8 memory one. Study-level results: Researchers found naive subsets generally carried larger estimated richness than memory subsets. Generation probability values for non-shared clonotypes were lower than those for clonotypes shared by all four donors. Clonotypes that were shared across a few donors made up around 5% of naive CD4 clonotypes.

Naive CD8 cells comprised CD45RO-negative, CCR7-positively selected cells, excluding terminally differentiated effector memory CD45RA+ cells. The protocol was immunoSEQ multiplex PCR, while the TCRdb copy is restricted to in-frame clones and leaves out a portion. The data contain some 1,900,000 clones, less than 95% of them singletons. V was pared by 5 bases and J by 3 bases, with 8 bases of the junction left unmatched. Germline CDR1 and CDR2: SGHAT and FQNNGV. CDR3 length equals 15 residues. Concerning this clone itself: Its antigen remains unknown.

This clonotype originated in a man younger than 35 in good health. Input material: naive CD8+ T cells sorted from blood. V is TRBV11-2 and J is TRBJ2-7, with TRBD1 matching 9 bases. The CDR3 protein is CASSLGTGPDYEQYF. Written as DNA, the CDR3 is TGTGCCAGCAGCCTAGGGACAGGGCCCGACTACGAGCAGTACTTC. The variable domain in full, with the rest retrieved from reference TRBV11-2 and TRBJ2-7, is EAGVAQSPRYKIIEKRQSVAFWCNPISGHATLYWYQQILGQGPKLLIQFQNNGVVDDSQLPKDRFSAERLKGVDSTLKIQPAKLEDSAVYLCASSLGTGPDYEQYFGPGTRLTVT.